Presented here are 21 T cell receptor beta chains from one specimen sequenced in a study of blood T cell repertoires in COVID-19. Profiling relied on immunoSEQ multiplex PCR, and the TCRdb table lists in-frame clones only, not all of them. In the table there are fewer than 200,000 clones, roughly 80% of which are singletons. Sequencing was carried out using PBMCs or T cells enriched from blood (not recorded which). All receptors derive from a man aged 45-60 years who had recovered from COVID-19.

The chain is built from TRBV12-5 and TRBJ2-7; 7 bases match TRBD1. The germline gives CDR1 LGHNT, CDR2 FRNRAP. CDR3 size: 10 residues. The CDR3 DNA follows: TGTGCAGGACAGGCCAACGAGCAGTACTTC. Protein: CAGQANEQYF.

The CDR3 spells CASSRKDRISYEQYF. The CDR3, as DNA: TGTGCCAGCAGCCGCAAAGACAGGATTTCCTACGAGCAGTACTTC. The genes are TRBV3-1 (or the pseudogene TRBV3-2) and TRBJ2-7; weak D call: TRBD1 (6 bases). CDR3 length equals 15 residues. Trimming took off 4 bases at V and 1 base at J, with 14 bases between the two ends. Germline lookup yields CDR1 LGHDT and CDR2 YNNKEL (reference sequence).

CDR3 sequence: CSVERDRVRNEQFF. The DNA of the CDR3 is TGCAGCGTTGAAAGGGACAGGGTTCGGAATGAGCAGTTCTTC. The chain combines TRBV29-1 with TRBJ2-1, with 9 bases lining up with TRBD1. V shed 2 bases, J shed 7 bases, and the junction held 6 bases outside the gene matches. The CDR3 loop spans 14 amino acids. Germline V lookup: CDR1 SQVTM, CDR2 ANQGSEA.

The chain has TRBV10-1 and TRBJ2-7; the D gene is possibly TRBD1 (6 bases). CDR1 is WNHNN, CDR2 SYGVQD, per germline (reference sequence). Trimming cost V 4 bases and J 5 bases, with 15 bases left between them. The CDR3 extends over 14 amino acids. CDR3: CASSGATGPNEQYF. For the CDR3, the DNA is TGCGCCAGCAGTGGAGCGACAGGTCCTAACGAGCAGTACTTC.

The genes are TRBV2 and TRBJ1-4; tentatively, D is TRBD1 (6 bases). The V end was cut by 5 bases, the J end by 4 bases, with 26 bases between. CDR3 length equals 19 residues. Germline loops: CDR1 SNHLY, CDR2 FYNNEI. CDR3: CASSKGRGITLGSNEKLFF. CDR3 bases: TGTGCCAGCAGTAAGGGTAGGGGGATCACCCTCGGAAGTAATGAAAAACTGTTTTTT.

The chain is built from TRBV19 and TRBJ1-1; the D is unclear. Trimming stripped 3 bases from V and 3 bases from J, with 14 bases between. The CDR3 is 15 residues long. Germline V lookup: CDR1 LNHDA, CDR2 SQIVND (reference sequence). Written as DNA, the CDR3 is TGTGCCAGTAGTATGTATCTTGGCGGGGACACTGAAGCTTTCTTT. This gives the protein CASSMYLGGDTEAFF.

This chain links TRBV19 with TRBJ1-2, with 7 nucleotides matching TRBD1. This CDR3 contains 14 residues. CDR1 LNHDA and CDR2 SQIVND come from the germline V gene (reference sequence). The trim removed 6 bases at V and 4 bases at J, leaving 8 bases unmatched. The CDR3 DNA is TGTGCCAGTAGCACACTCAGGGGGTCCTATGGCTACACCTTC. This gives the protein CASSTLRGSYGYTF.

This sequence joins TRBV7-2 and TRBJ2-3, with D tentatively TRBD2 (6 bases). The CDR3 sequence is 15 residues long. Trimming removed 5 bases at V and 9 bases at J, with 21 bases between. The germline V gene has CDR1 SGHTA and CDR2 FQGNSA. The CDR3 reads CASSPSRGSGRTQYF. CDR3 in DNA: TGTGCCAGCAGCCCTTCTCGGGGGTCCGGGCGAACGCAGTATTTT.

CDR3 DNA: TGTGCCAGCAGCTTAAATGGGGGCTCAGACTATGGCTACACCTTC. It translates to CASSLNGGSDYGYTF. This rearrangement joins TRBV7-3 to TRBJ1-2; D might be TRBD1 (6 bases). Trimming took 1 base from V and 3 from J, leaving 12 bases between them. The CDR3 covers 15 residues. Per the germline V gene, CDR1 is SGHTA and CDR2 is FQGTGA. The whole variable domain, remainder taken from reference TRBV7-3 and TRBJ1-2, is GAGVSQTPSNKVTEKGKYVELRCDPISGHTALYWYRQSLGQGPEFLIYFQGTGAADDSGLPNDRFFAVRPEGSVSTLKIQRTERGDSAVYLCASSLNGGSDYGYTFGSGTRLTVV.

The chain joins TRBV5-8 to TRBJ1-1; D might be TRBD1 (6 bases). This CDR3 region has 12 residues. V was cut by 3 bases and J by 6 bases, with 9 bases left in between. Germline CDR1 and CDR2: SGHTS and YDEGEE. Here the CDR3 reads CASSWRQAEAFF. The CDR3 bases are TGTGCCAGCAGCTGGCGACAGGCTGAAGCTTTCTTT.

This chain joins TRBV28 and TRBJ1-4; 9 bases match TRBD1. The V and J ends lost 5 bases and 8 bases, in that order; junction bases with no gene match: 9. The CDR3 covers 15 residues. CDR1 is MDHEN, CDR2 SYDVKM, per germline. The DNA of the CDR3 is TGTGCCAGCAGTCCTCCGGGACAGGGTAGGGAAAAACTGTTTTTT. It yields the protein CASSPPGQGREKLFF.

The V call is TRBV7-9, the J call TRBJ2-7; TRBD1 aligns across 7 bases. From germline, CDR1 is SEHNR and CDR2 FQNEAQ (reference sequence). The V and J ends lost 4 bases and 7 bases, in that order; junction bases with no gene match: 16. There are 16 residues in the CDR3. The CDR3 DNA reads TGTGCCAGCAGCTCCCTGACAGGGCTTATCCCCTTGGAGCAGTACTTC. Its translation is CASSSLTGLIPLEQYF.

The rearrangement links TRBV2 to TRBJ1-5; 8 bases are a match to TRBD1. The trim removed 4 bases at V and 3 bases at J, leaving 5 bases unmatched. The CDR3 is made up of 15 amino acids. Germline lookup yields CDR1 SNHLY and CDR2 FYNNEI. CDR3 amino acids: CASSARGLYNQPQHF. The DNA for the CDR3 is TGTGCCAGCAGTGCCAGGGGGCTTTACAATCAGCCCCAGCATTTT.

The rearrangement links TRBV4-2 to TRBJ2-5; D might be TRBD2 (5 bases). The CDR3 extends over 13 amino acids. Germline CDR1 LGHNA, CDR2 YNFKEQ. V was shortened by 4 bases and J by 5 bases, with 11 bases between the two germline ends. The CDR3 region has the DNA TGTGCCAGCAGCCTCAGCGGCTCGGAGACCCAGTACTTC. Its protein is CASSLSGSETQYF.

CDR3 amino acids: CASKRDRGLTQPQHF. CDR3 in DNA: TGTGCCAGCAAGAGGGACAGGGGGCTGACTCAGCCCCAGCATTTT. The chain couples TRBV6-5 to TRBJ1-5, with 12 positions matching TRBD1. The CDR3 runs to 15 residues. The V and J ends lost 7 bases and 6 bases, in that order; junction bases with no gene match: 7. CDR1 MNHEY and CDR2 SVGAGI come from the germline V gene.

The chain combines TRBV4-1 with TRBJ2-7; TRBD1 matches 8 bases. The V segment lost 7 bases and the J segment 1 base; nucleotides outside the gene matches: 9. CDR1 is MGHRA, CDR2 YSYEKL, per germline. The CDR3 has 15 residues. The CDR3 region is CASMGGQGASYEQYF. The DNA of the CDR3 is TGCGCCAGCATGGGAGGACAGGGAGCGTCCTACGAGCAGTACTTC.

The table lists this clone with a few counts. The chain joins TRBV27 to TRBJ2-5; perhaps TRBD1 as D (6 bases). Germline V CDR1 and CDR2: MNHEY, SMNVEV (reference sequence). Trimming pared 5 bases from V and 1 base from J, leaving 17 bases between. CDR3 length: 16 amino acids. CDR3 amino acids: CASSPDPTGFQETQYF. The CDR3 region has the DNA TGTGCCAGCAGTCCTGACCCGACAGGATTCCAAGAGACCCAGTACTTC.

The chain combines TRBV5-5 with TRBJ2-3; D perhaps matches TRBD2 (6 bases). Between the trimmed V and J ends, which lost 4 bases and 6 bases, there was a span of 15 bases. The CDR3 is 14 amino acids. Germline V gene lookup returns CDR1 SGHKS and CDR2 YYEKEE (reference sequence). In DNA, the CDR3 is TGTGCCAGCAGCCCCGGGGGTTTGCGGGATACGCAGTATTTT. Amino acids: CASSPGGLRDTQYF.

The chain couples TRBV6-5 to TRBJ1-6, with D hard to call. Trimming took off 6 bases at V and 7 bases at J, with 10 bases between the two ends. The CDR3 length is 13 residues. Germline loops: CDR1 MNHEY, CDR2 SVGAGI. The CDR3 reads CASSREMNSPLHF. Here the CDR3 DNA reads TGTGCCAGCAGCCGAGAGATGAATTCACCCCTCCACTTT.

This chain joins TRBV10-3 and TRBJ2-1; TRBD2 matches 13 bases. The CDR3 runs to 14 residues. The V gene end was trimmed by 10 bases and the J gene end by 7 bases; junction bases not matched to a gene: 7. Germline V gives CDR1 ENHRY, CDR2 SYGVKD. CDR3 sequence (DNA): TGTGCCACCGCGGGACTAGCGGGGATAAATGAGCAGTTCTTC. Its translation is CATAGLAGINEQFF.

V and J are TRBV9 and TRBJ1-3, with TRBD1 as a possible D gene (6 bases). The ends were cut back, 4 bases at V and 0 bases at J, with 14 bases in the middle. Looked up from germline, CDR1 is SGDLS and CDR2 is YYNGEE. CDR3 size: 16 residues. In DNA, the CDR3 is TGTGCCAGCAGCCCATACCCGGACAGCTCTGGAAACACCATATATTTT. Translation gives CASSPYPDSSGNTIYF.